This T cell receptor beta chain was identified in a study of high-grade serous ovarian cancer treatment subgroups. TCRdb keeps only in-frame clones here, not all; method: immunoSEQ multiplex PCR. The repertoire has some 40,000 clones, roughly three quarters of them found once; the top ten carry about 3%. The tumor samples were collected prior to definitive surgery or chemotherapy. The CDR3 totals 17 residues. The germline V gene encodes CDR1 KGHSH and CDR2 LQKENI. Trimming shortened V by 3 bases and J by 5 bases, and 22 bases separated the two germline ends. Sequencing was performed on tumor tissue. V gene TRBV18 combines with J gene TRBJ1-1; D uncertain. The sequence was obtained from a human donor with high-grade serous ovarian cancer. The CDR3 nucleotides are TGTGCCAGCTCACCCCACCAGATACATAGCCATGGGACTGAAGCTTTCTTT. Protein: CASSPHQIHSHGTEAFF.